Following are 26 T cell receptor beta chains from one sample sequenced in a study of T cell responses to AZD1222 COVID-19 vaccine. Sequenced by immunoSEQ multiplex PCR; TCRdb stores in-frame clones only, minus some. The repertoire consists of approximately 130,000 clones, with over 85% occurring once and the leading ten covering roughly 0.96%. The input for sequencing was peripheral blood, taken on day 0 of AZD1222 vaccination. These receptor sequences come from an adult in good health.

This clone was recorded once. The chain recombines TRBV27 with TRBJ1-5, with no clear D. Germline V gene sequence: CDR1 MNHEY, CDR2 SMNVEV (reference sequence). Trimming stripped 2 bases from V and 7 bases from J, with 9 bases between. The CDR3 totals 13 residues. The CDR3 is CASSLQEGQPQHF. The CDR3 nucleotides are TGTGCCAGCAGTTTACAGGAAGGCCAGCCCCAGCATTTT.

The chain's CDR3 is CASGRAASPGADTQYF. In DNA form, the CDR3 reads TGTGCTAGTGGGCGGGCAGCCTCACCTGGGGCAGATACGCAGTATTTT. The chain carries TRBV12-5 and TRBJ2-3; D may be TRBD2 (5 bases). Germline assignment: CDR1 LGHNT and CDR2 FRNRAP. The CDR3 is 16 residues long. Trimming left V 6 bases short and J 4 bases short, with 20 bases between.

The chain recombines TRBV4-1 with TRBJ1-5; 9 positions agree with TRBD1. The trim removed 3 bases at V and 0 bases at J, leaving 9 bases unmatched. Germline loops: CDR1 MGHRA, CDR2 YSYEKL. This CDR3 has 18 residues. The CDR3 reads CASSHVGTGHYSNQPQHF. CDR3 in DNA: TGCGCCAGCAGCCACGTTGGGACAGGGCACTATAGCAATCAGCCCCAGCATTTT.

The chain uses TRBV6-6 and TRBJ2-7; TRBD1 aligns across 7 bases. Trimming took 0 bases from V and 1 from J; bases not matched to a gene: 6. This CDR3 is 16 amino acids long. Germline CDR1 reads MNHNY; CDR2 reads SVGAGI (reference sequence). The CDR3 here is CASSYSGQSDSYEQYF. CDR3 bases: TGTGCCAGCAGTTACTCGGGACAGAGTGATTCCTACGAGCAGTACTTC.

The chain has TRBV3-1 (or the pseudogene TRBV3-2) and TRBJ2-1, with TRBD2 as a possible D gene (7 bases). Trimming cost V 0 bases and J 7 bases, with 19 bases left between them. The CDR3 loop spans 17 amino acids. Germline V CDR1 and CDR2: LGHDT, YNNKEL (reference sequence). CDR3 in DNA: TGTGCCAGCAGCCAAGATCTTGGGGGGGGCCTTATGAATGAGCAGTTCTTC. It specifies CASSQDLGGGLMNEQFF.

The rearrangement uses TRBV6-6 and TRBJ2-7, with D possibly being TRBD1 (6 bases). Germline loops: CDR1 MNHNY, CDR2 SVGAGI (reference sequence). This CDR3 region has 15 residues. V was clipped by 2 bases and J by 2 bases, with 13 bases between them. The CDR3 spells CASSYLSRGTYEQYF. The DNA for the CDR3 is TGTGCCAGCAGTTACCTTAGCAGGGGAACCTACGAGCAGTACTTC.

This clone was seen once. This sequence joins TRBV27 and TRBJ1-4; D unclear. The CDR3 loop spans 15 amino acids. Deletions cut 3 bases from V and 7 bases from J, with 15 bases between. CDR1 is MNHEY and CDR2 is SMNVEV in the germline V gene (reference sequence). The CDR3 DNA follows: TGTGCCAGCAGTTTCCTCGGGGTGGCGGGTGAAAAACTGTTTTTT. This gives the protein CASSFLGVAGEKLFF.

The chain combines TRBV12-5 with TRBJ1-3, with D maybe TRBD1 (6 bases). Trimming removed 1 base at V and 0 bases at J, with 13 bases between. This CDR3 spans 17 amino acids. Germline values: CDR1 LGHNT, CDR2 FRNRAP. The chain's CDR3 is CASGLALGGHSGNTIYF. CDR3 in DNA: TGTGCTAGTGGTTTGGCCCTTGGGGGCCACTCTGGAAACACCATATATTTT.

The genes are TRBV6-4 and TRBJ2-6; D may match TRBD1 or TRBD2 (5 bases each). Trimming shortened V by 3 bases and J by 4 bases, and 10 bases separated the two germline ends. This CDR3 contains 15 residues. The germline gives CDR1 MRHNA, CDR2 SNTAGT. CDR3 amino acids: CASSEEGSGANVLTF. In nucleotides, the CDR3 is TGTGCCAGCAGTGAAGAGGGGAGCGGGGCCAACGTCCTGACTTTC.

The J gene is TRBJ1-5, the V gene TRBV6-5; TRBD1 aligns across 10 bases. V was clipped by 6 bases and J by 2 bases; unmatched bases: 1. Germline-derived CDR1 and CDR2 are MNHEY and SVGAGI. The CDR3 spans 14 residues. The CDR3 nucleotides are TGTGCCAGCAGCGGGACAGGGGGCAATCAGCCCCAGCATTTT. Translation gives CASSGTGGNQPQHF.

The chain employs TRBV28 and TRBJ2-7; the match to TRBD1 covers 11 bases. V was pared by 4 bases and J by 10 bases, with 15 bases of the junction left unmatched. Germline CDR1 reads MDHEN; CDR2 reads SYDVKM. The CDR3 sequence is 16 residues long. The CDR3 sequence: CASSSPPQGQGGEQYF. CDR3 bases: TGTGCCAGCAGTTCACCCCCCCAGGGACAGGGGGGCGAACAGTACTTC.

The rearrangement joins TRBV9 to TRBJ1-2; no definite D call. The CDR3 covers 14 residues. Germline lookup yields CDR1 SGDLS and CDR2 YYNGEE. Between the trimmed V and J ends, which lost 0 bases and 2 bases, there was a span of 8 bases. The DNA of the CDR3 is TGTGCCAGCAGCGTAGGGGCAGGAAACTATGGCTACACCTTC. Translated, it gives CASSVGAGNYGYTF.

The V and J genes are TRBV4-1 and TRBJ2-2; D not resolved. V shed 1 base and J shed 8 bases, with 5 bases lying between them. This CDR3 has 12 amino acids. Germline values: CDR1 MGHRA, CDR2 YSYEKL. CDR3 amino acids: CASSQVAGELFF. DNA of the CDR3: TGCGCCAGCAGCCAAGTAGCAGGGGAGCTGTTTTTT.

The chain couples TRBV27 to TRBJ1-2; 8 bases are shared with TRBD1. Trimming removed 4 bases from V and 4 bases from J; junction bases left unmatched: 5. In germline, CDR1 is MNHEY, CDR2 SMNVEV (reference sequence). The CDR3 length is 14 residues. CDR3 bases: TGTGCCAGCAGTTCCCTAGGACAGGGCTATGGCTACACCTTC. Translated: CASSSLGQGYGYTF.

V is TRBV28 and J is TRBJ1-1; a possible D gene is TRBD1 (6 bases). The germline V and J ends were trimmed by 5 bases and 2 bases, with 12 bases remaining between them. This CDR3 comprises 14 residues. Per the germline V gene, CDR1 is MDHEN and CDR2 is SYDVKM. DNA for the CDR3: TGTGCCAGCAGTAGGACAGACAGAAACACTGAAGCTTTCTTT. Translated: CASSRTDRNTEAFF.

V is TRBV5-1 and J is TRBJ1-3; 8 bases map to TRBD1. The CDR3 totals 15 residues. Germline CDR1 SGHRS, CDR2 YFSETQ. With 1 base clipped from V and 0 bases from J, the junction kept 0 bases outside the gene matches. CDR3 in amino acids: CASSLTGGSGNTIYF. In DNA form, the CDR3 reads TGCGCCAGCAGCTTGACAGGGGGCTCTGGAAACACCATATATTTT. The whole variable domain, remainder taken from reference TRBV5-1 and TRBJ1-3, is KAGVTQTPRYLIKTRGQQVTLSCSPISGHRSVSWYQQTPGQGLQFLFEYFSETQRNKGNFPGRFSGRQFSNSRSEMNVSTLELGDSALYLCASSLTGGSGNTIYFGEGSWLTVV.

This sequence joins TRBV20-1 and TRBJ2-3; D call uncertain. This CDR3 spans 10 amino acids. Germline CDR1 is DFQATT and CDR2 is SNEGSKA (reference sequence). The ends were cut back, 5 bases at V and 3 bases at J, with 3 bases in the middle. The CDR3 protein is CSAQTDTQYF. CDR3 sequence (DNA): TGCAGTGCTCAAACAGATACGCAGTATTTT.

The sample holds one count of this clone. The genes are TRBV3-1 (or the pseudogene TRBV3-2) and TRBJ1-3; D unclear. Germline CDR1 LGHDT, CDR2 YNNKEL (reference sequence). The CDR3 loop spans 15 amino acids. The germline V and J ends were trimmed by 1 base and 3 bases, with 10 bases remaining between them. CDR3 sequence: CASSQGRAVGNTIYF. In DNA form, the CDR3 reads TGTGCCAGCAGCCAAGGAAGGGCGGTTGGAAACACCATATATTTT.

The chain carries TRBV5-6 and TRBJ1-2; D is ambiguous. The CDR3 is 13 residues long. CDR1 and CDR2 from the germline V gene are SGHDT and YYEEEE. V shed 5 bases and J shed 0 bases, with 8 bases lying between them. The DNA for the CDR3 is TGTGCCAGCAGTTTCGGAGCTAACTATGGCTACACCTTC. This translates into CASSFGANYGYTF.

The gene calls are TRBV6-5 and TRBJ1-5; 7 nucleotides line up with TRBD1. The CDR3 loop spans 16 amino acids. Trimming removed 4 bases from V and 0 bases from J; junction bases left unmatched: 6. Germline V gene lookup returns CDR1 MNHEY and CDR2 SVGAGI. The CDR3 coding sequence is TGTGCCAGCAGTTCCGGGGGACAGCTTAGCAATCAGCCCCAGCATTTT. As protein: CASSSGGQLSNQPQHF.

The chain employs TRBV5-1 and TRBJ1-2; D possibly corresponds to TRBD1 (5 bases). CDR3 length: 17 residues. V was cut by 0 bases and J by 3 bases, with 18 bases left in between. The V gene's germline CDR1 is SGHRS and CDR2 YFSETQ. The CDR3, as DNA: TGCGCCAGCAGCTTGGCCGCAGGGCCCGATCCCCACTATGGCTACACCTTC. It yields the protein CASSLAAGPDPHYGYTF.

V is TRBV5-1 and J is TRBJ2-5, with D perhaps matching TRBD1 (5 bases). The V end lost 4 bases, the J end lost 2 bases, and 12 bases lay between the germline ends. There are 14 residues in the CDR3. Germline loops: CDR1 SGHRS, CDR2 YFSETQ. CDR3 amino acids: CASSVGRGQETQYF. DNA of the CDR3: TGCGCCAGCAGCGTGGGGCGAGGTCAAGAGACCCAGTACTTC.

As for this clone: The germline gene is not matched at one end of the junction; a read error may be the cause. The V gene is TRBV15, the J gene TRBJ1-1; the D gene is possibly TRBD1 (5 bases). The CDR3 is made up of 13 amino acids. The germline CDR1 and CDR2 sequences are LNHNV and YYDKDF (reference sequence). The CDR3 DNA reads TGTGCCACCGGCAGGGTGAAGAACACTGAAGCTTTCTTT. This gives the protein CATGRVKNTEAFF.

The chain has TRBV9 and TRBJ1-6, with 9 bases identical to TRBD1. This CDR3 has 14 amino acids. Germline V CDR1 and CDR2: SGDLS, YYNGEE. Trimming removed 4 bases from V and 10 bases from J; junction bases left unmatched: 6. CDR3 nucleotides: TGTGCCAGCAGCACTCGGGACAGGGAGTCACCCCTCCACTTT. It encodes CASSTRDRESPLHF.

CDR3 DNA sequence: TGTGCCAGCAGCTTTGGCAGGGGGCGTGGAAACACCATATATTTT. This codes for CASSFGRGRGNTIYF. The rearrangement uses TRBV5-6 and TRBJ1-3; 8 bases fit TRBD1. V trimming: 2 bases; J trimming: 3 bases; junction bases outside the gene matches: 4. The germline V gene has CDR1 SGHDT and CDR2 YYEEEE. The CDR3 sequence is 15 residues long.

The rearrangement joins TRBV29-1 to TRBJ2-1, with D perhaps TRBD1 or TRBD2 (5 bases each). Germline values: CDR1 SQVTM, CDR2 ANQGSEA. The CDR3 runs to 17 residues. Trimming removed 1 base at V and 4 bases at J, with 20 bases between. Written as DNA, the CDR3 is TGCAGCGTTGAAGGAGGGGAGTTGGAGTTAAAGTACAATGAGCAGTTCTTC. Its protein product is CSVEGGELELKYNEQFF.